Sequencing of this T cell receptor beta chain was carried out in a study of control samples from healthy donors and cancer patients. CDR1 is SNHLY, CDR2 FYNNEI, per germline. This CDR3 spans 13 amino acids. Trimming cost V 4 bases and J 7 bases; bases outside gene matches: 6. Produced via immunoSEQ multiplex PCR; TCRdb's table is partial and in-frame only. The repertoire has approximately 89,000 clones, about 84% of them found once; the top ten carry less than 2.5%. This TCR derives from a woman in her thirties or forties in good health. Sequenced material: blood. The chain is built from TRBV2 and TRBJ1-2; 7 positions agree with TRBD1. CDR3 sequence (DNA): TGTGCCAGCAGTGTCCAGGGGGGGAGTGGCTACACCTTC. It codes for CASSVQGGSGYTF.